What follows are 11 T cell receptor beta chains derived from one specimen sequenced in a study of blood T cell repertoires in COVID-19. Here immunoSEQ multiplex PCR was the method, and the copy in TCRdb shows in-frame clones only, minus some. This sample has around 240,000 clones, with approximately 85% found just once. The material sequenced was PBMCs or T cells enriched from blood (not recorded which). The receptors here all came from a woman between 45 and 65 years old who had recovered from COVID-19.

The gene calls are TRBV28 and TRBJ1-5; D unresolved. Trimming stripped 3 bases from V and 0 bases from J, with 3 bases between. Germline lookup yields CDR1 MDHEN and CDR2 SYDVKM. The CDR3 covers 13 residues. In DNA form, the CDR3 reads TGTGCCAGCAGTTTCATTAGCAATCAGCCCCAGCATTTT. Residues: CASSFISNQPQHF.

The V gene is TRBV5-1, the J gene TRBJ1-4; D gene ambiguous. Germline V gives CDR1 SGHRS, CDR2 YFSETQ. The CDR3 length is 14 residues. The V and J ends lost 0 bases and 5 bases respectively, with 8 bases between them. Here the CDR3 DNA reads TGCGCCAGCAGCTTGGGAACGGAGAATGAAAAACTGTTTTTT. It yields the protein CASSLGTENEKLFF.

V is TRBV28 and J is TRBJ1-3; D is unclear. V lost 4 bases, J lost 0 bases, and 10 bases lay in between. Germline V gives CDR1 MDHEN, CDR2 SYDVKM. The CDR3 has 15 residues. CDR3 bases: TGTGCCAGCAGTTCACCAGTCAACTCTGGAAACACCATATATTTT. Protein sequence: CASSSPVNSGNTIYF.

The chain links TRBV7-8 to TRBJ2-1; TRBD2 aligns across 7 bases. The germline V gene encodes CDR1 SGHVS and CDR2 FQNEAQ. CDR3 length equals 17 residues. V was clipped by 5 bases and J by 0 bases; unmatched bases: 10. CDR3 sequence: CASSHGEGHSSYNEQFF. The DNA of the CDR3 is TGTGCCAGCAGCCACGGGGAGGGGCACAGCTCCTACAATGAGCAGTTCTTC.

The CDR3: CASSLRQAGNEQFF. CDR3 bases: TGTGCCAGCAGCTTAAGACAGGCAGGGAATGAGCAGTTCTTC. The chain employs TRBV7-2 and TRBJ2-1; possibly TRBD1 for D (6 bases). The CDR3 is made up of 14 amino acids. CDR1 is SGHTA and CDR2 is FQGNSA in the germline V gene. Trimming took off 2 bases at V and 7 bases at J, with 12 bases between the two ends.

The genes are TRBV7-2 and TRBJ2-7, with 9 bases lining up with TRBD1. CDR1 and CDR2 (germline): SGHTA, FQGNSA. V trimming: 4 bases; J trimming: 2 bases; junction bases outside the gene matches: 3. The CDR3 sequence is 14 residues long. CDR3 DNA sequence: TGTGCCAGCAGCTGGGGACAGGGTACCTACGAGCAGTACTTC. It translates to CASSWGQGTYEQYF.

CDR3 DNA sequence: TGTGCCAGCAGTTTGACAGACACCATTAACTATGGCTACACCTTC. Amino acid sequence: CASSLTDTINYGYTF. This chain connects TRBV28 to TRBJ1-2; D perhaps matches TRBD1 (5 bases). This CDR3 is built from 15 residues. The V and J ends lost 3 bases and 1 base respectively, with 12 bases between them. Per the germline V gene, CDR1 is MDHEN and CDR2 is SYDVKM.

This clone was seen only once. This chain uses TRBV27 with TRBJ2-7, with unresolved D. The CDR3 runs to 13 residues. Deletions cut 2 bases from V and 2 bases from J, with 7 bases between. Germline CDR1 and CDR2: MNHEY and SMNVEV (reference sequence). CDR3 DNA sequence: TGTGCCAGCAGTTTAACAGCTACCTACGAGCAGTACTTC. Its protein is CASSLTATYEQYF.

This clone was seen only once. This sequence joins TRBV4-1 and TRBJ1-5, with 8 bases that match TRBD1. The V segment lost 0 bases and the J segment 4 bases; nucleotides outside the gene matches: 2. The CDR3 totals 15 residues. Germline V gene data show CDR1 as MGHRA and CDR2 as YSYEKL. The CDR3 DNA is TGCGCCAGCAGCCAAGATAACAGGGGGAATCAGCCCCAGCATTTT. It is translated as CASSQDNRGNQPQHF.

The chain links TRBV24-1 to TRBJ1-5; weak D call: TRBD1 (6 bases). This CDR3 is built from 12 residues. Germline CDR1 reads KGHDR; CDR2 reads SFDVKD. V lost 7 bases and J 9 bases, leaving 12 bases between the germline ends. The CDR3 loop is CATRKRGWPQHF. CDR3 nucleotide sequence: TGTGCCACCAGGAAAAGGGGGTGGCCCCAGCATTTT.

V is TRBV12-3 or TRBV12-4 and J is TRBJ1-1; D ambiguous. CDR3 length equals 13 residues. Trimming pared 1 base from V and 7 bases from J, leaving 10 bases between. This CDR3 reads CASSLGSAGEAFF. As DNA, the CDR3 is TGTGCCAGCAGTTTAGGTTCGGCAGGTGAAGCTTTCTTT.